This T cell receptor (beta chain) emerged from a study of T cells expressing NK-cell markers. Study at large: From sorted CD3+CD56+NKG2C+, CD3+CD56+NKG2C- and CD3+CD56-NKG2C+ T cells came the TCR beta repertoires.

Using the 5' RACE reads, TCRdb records one entry per CDR3 protein without DNA. Here the sample table reports hundreds of thousands of distinct CDR3 sequences. The CDR3 consists of 13 residues. The sequenced material came from blood T cells: a sorted CD56 or NKG2C T cell subset, CD4+ or CD8+ T cells, or bulk PBMC T cells (not recorded which). This sequence joins TRBV12-3 or TRBV12-4 and TRBJ2-7; TCRdb proposes TRBD1, but this gene call is untestable without DNA. The TCR originated in a man aged 18-70 years in good health. CDR3 in amino acids: CASSLARDSEQYF.